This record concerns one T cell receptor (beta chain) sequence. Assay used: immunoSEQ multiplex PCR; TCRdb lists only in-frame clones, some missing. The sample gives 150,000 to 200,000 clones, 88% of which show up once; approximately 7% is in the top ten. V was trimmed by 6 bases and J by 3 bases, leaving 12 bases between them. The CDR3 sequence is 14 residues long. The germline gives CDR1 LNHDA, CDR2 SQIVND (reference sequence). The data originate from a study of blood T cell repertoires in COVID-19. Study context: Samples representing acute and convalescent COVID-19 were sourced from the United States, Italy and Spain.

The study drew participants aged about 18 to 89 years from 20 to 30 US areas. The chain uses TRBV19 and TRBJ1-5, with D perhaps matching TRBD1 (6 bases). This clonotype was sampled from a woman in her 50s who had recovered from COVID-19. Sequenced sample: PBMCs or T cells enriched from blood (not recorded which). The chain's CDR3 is CASSQDRPNQPQHF. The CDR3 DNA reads TGTGCCAGTAGCCAGGACAGACCCAATCAGCCCCAGCATTTT.